This TCR beta chain was recorded in a study of T cell repertoires in cytomegalovirus infection. Study background: TCR beta signatures that were public indicated CMV infection and matching HLA type.

This clonotype was detected only a few times. Its antigen remains unidentified. TCRdb recomputed calls from the reads with MiXCR, one row per CDR3 protein. The sample shows about 150,000 distinct CDR3 sequences, approximately 17% of them seen only once. The V and J ends lost 4 bases and 3 bases respectively, with 18 bases between them. This CDR3 spans 16 amino acids. The germline V gene has CDR1 SGHTA and CDR2 FQGNSA. Study outcomes and limitations: Clonotype analysis showed dominance of the ex vivo response by HLA-C-restricted CMV-specific TCR beta clonotypes. Adding up the frequency of public TCR beta families identified people who carried CMV plus the relevant HLA.

This sequence was found in a human donor in good health (CMV status not recorded). Some clones in this sample may be carry-over from other donors' samples. The sequenced sample consisted of CD8+ T cells from PBMCs. This sequence joins TRBV7-2 and TRBJ2-5; tentatively, D is TRBD2 (7 bases). CDR3 sequence: CASSSVGGGVEETQYF. The DNA for the CDR3 is TGTGCCAGCAGCTCAGTAGGGGGGGGAGTGGAAGAGACCCAGTACTTC.